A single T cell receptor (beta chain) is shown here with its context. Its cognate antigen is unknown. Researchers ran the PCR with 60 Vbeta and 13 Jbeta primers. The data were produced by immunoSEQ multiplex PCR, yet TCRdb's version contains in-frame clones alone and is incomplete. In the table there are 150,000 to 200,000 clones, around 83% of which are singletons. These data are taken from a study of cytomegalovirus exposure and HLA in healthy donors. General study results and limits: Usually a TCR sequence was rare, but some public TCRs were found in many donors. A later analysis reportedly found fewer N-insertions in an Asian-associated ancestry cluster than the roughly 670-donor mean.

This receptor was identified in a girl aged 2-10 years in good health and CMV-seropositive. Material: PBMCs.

As DNA, the CDR3 is TGTGCCAGCAGCGGGCAGAGCCCTTCCTACGAGCAGTACTTC. Its translation: CASSGQSPSYEQYF. V and J are TRBV7-3 and TRBJ2-7, with D hard to call. With 5 bases removed from V and 1 base from J, the gap between germline ends came to 12 bases. There are 14 residues in the CDR3. CDR1 is SGHTA, CDR2 FQGTGA, per germline.